These 4 T cell receptor beta chains were sequenced from one sample in a study of blood T cell repertoires in COVID-19. Profiling relied on immunoSEQ multiplex PCR, and the TCRdb table lists in-frame clones only, not all of them. The sample lists fewer than 500,000 clones; just over 85% were seen once. The material sequenced was peripheral blood. These receptor sequences come from a woman between 25 and 40 years old with active or convalescent COVID-19.

The chain carries TRBV6-5 and TRBJ2-2; TRBD2 might be the D (5 bases). Deletions cut 0 bases from V and 13 bases from J, with 21 bases between. This CDR3 spans 16 amino acids. Germline V gene sequence: CDR1 MNHEY, CDR2 SVGAGI. CDR3 nucleotide sequence: TGTGCCAGCAGTTACTCGGAGGCGGTTGGTGGTGGTCGGCTGTTTTTT. It is translated as CASSYSEAVGGGRLFF.

A single count supports this clone. The chain has TRBV10-3 and TRBJ2-1; D may be TRBD2 (5 bases). Trimming removed 11 bases from V and 0 bases from J, with 11 bases in between. Germline V gene sequence: CDR1 ENHRY, CDR2 SYGVKD. The CDR3 is 13 residues long. The CDR3 nucleotides are TGTGCCGCTAGCTCGAACTCCTACAATGAGCAGTTCTTC. It is translated as CAASSNSYNEQFF.

J is TRBJ2-1 and V is TRBV9; TRBD1 matches at 7 bases. J was trimmed by 0 bases and V by 8 bases; bases with no gene match: 2. Germline-derived CDR1 and CDR2 are SGDLS and YYNGEE. The CDR3 has 13 residues. The CDR3 protein is CASQGVSYNEQFF. DNA for the CDR3: TGTGCCAGTCAGGGGGTCTCCTACAATGAGCAGTTCTTC.

V usage is TRBV10-3 and J usage is TRBJ1-5; D is unresolved. The CDR3 extends over 16 amino acids. Trimming cost V 3 bases and J 0 bases, with 12 bases left between them. CDR1 ENHRY and CDR2 SYGVKD come from the germline V gene. CDR3 DNA: TGTGCCATCAGTGATCCTCTAAACAGTAGCAATCAGCCCCAGCATTTT. Encoded protein: CAISDPLNSSNQPQHF.